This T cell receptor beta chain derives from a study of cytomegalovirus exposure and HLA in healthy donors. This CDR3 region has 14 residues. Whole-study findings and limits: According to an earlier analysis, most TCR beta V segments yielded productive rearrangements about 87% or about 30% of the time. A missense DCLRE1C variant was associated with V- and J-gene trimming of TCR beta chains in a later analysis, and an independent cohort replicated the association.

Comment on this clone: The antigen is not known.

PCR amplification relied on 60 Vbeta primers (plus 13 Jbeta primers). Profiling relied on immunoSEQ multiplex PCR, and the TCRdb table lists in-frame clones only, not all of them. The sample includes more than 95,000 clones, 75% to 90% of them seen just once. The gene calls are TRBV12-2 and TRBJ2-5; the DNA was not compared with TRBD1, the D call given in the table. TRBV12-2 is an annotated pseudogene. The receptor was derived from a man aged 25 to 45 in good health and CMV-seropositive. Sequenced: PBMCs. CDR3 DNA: TGTGCAAGTCGCTCCGACAGGGTAGAAGGGACCCAGTACTTC. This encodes CASRSDRVEGTQYF.